A selection of T cell receptor beta chains follows, all from one sample in a study of T-cell memory formation after mild COVID-19. In TCRdb, the 5' RACE reads were re-called with MiXCR into one record per CDR3 protein. The table lists about 560,000 distinct CDR3 sequences, 17% of them singletons. Source material: PBMCs or a T cell subset sorted from them (not recorded which). Receptor source: an adult woman who had mild COVID-19 (a few samples of this study predate the infection). Cell type and time point are not known. CDR3s include the opening cysteine and the closing phenylalanine or tryptophan. The D gene is left open where the match is weak. Clone sizes are given selectively: once, few, many, or a class where the clone is expanded.

TRBV10-2	-	14	many	TRBJ2-1	CASRLGSLGSEQFF	TGCGCCAGCAGACTAGGCAGCCTAGGTAGTGAGCAGTTCTTC
TRBV20-1	TRBD2	16	few	TRBJ2-7	CSARDPTGGTRYEQYF	TGCAGTGCTAGAGATCCCACGGGGGGGACCCGCTACGAGCAGTACTTC
TRBV12-3/TRBV12-4	-	13	-	TRBJ1-2	CASSLAPGDGYTF	TGTGCCAGCAGTTTAGCGCCGGGTGACGGCTACACCTTC
TRBV7-6	TRBD1	16	-	TRBJ1-1	CASSRMTGQILTEAFF	TGTGCCAGCAGTCGGATGACGGGACAGATTCTAACTGAAGCTTTCTTT
TRBV11-2	-	12	-	TRBJ1-1	CASSLDAPRAFF	TGTGCCAGCAGCTTAGATGCGCCAAGAGCTTTCTTT
TRBV7-2	-	12	few	TRBJ2-5	CASGRGPETQYF	TGTGCCAGCGGGCGGGGGCCCGAGACCCAGTACTTC
TRBV11-2	-	16	few	TRBJ2-1	CASSSPVGASYNEQFF	TGTGCCAGCAGCTCCCCGGTGGGGGCGTCCTACAATGAGCAGTTCTTC
TRBV5-1	-	16	few	TRBJ1-1	CASSWEVQASNTEAFF	TGCGCCAGCAGCTGGGAGGTCCAGGCGTCGAACACTGAAGCTTTCTTT
TRBV24-1	-	15	many	TRBJ2-7	CATSQPRNWGSREYF	TGTGCCACCAGTCAACCTCGCAACTGGGGCAGCCGGGAGTACTTC
TRBV24-1	-	15	few	TRBJ2-1	CATSDSASANNEQFF	TGTGCCACCAGTGATTCGGCTAGCGCAAACAATGAGCAGTTCTTC
TRBV12-3/TRBV12-4	-	17	-	TRBJ1-1	CASSFPAIWGENTEAFF	TGTGCCAGCAGTTTCCCCGCGATCTGGGGGGAGAACACTGAAGCTTTCTTT
TRBV30	-	11	few	TRBJ1-3	CASPTGNTIYF	TGTGCCTCGCCTACTGGAAACACCATATATTTT
TRBV29-1	TRBD2	18	-	TRBJ2-7	CSVEVGWVTSGRNHEQYF	TGCAGCGTTGAAGTTGGGTGGGTGACTAGCGGGAGGAACCACGAGCAGTACTTC
TRBV20-1	TRBD1	15	-	TRBJ2-5	CSALPDRGRKETQYF	TGCAGTGCTCTACCCGACAGGGGGCGTAAAGAGACCCAGTACTTC
TRBV19	-	16	-	TRBJ2-1	CASKFKATLLYNEQFF	TGTGCCAGTAAATTCAAGGCGACACTGTTATACAATGAGCAGTTCTTC
TRBV7-3	TRBD1	15	-	TRBJ2-3	CASSIDRGRTDTQYF	TGTGCCAGCAGCATCGACAGGGGGCGGACAGATACGCAGTATTTT
TRBV7-8	TRBD2	15	few	TRBJ2-1	CASSFSGAYGNEQFF	TGTGCCAGCAGCTTTAGCGGGGCCTATGGGAATGAGCAGTTCTTC
TRBV7-9	-	15	-	TRBJ2-3	CASSLGEDSTDTQYF	TGTGCCAGCAGCTTAGGGGAAGACAGCACAGATACGCAGTATTTT
TRBV4-1	-	16	-	TRBJ2-1	CASSQVGGYYHNEQFF	TGCGCCAGCAGCCAAGTCGGTGGGTACTACCACAATGAGCAGTTCTTC
TRBV7-2	-	14	many	TRBJ2-3	CASSLGSVPDTQYF	TGTGCCAGCAGCTTAGGGTCGGTCCCAGATACGCAGTATTTT
TRBV7-9	TRBD1	16	-	TRBJ1-4	CASSSTTGISSEKLFF	TGTGCCAGCAGCTCAACGACAGGGATCTCGTCTGAAAAACTGTTTTTT
TRBV30	-	17	-	TRBJ2-1	CAWSSDRTHNLRNEQFF	TGTGCCTGGAGCTCCGACAGGACCCACAACCTTCGCAATGAGCAGTTCTTC
TRBV20-1	-	12	few	TRBJ1-1	CSARGPGGRAFF	TGCAGTGCTAGGGGGCCCGGGGGCAGAGCTTTCTTT
TRBV27	TRBD1	15	-	TRBJ2-7	CASSLTGGRSYEQYF	TGTGCCAGCAGTTTAACAGGGGGCCGGTCCTACGAGCAGTACTTC
TRBV5-6	-	16	few	TRBJ2-7	CASTPLRGLLAYEQYF	TGTGCCAGCACCCCCCTAAGAGGACTCTTGGCCTACGAGCAGTACTTC
TRBV19	-	13	-	TRBJ1-1	CASSMAGASEAFF	TGTGCCAGTAGTATGGCGGGGGCTTCTGAAGCTTTCTTT
TRBV4-1	-	15	-	TRBJ1-1	CASSPPLLGGAEAFF	TGCGCCAGCAGCCCGCCTTTACTCGGGGGGGCTGAAGCTTTCTTT
TRBV5-5	-	13	-	TRBJ2-7	CASSLELHYEQYF	TGTGCCAGCAGCTTGGAATTGCATTACGAGCAGTACTTC
TRBV20-1	-	14	-	TRBJ2-7	CSASFPGGSYEQYF	TGCAGTGCTAGTTTCCCAGGAGGGTCCTACGAGCAGTACTTC
TRBV5-1	TRBD1	15	many	TRBJ1-1	CASSPWTGLNTEAFF	TGCGCCAGCAGCCCCTGGACAGGGTTGAACACTGAAGCTTTCTTT
TRBV6-2/TRBV6-3	-	13	few	TRBJ2-5	CAIRMEFQETQYF	TGTGCCATACGTATGGAGTTCCAAGAGACCCAGTACTTC
TRBV4-1	TRBD2	17	-	TRBJ2-7	CASSQESSRRGEAEQYF	TGCGCCAGCAGCCAAGAGTCGAGTAGGCGGGGGGAGGCCGAGCAGTACTTC
TRBV15	TRBD1	15	few	TRBJ1-6	CATSARTGGNSPLHF	TGTGCCACCAGCGCGCGGACAGGGGGAAATTCACCCCTCCACTTT
TRBV9	-	14	-	TRBJ2-2	CASSGTEITGELFF	TGTGCCAGCAGCGGAACAGAGATCACCGGGGAGCTGTTTTTT
TRBV24-1	-	16	-	TRBJ2-1	CATSDLGRSSYNEQFF	TGTGCCACCAGTGATTTAGGGAGAAGCTCCTACAATGAGCAGTTCTTC
TRBV6-5	-	16	few	TRBJ1-1	CASSLSMTLTGTEAFF	TGTGCCAGCAGTTTGTCGATGACACTCACGGGCACTGAAGCTTTCTTT
TRBV3-1	-	18	once	TRBJ2-4	CASSQSGVSRSAKNIQYF	TGTGCCAGCAGCCAATCTGGGGTCTCTAGATCGGCCAAAAACATTCAGTACTTC
TRBV5-5	-	15	-	TRBJ2-1	CASSLAFGGRNEQFF	TGTGCCAGCAGCTTGGCCTTCGGGGGTCGCAATGAGCAGTTCTTC
TRBV5-1	TRBD2	15	-	TRBJ2-1	CASSLVLAGIIEQFF	TGCGCCAGCAGCTTGGTACTAGCGGGAATTATAGAGCAGTTCTTC
TRBV20-1	-	13	-	TRBJ1-5	CSAGMGVNQPQHF	TGCAGTGCTGGAATGGGGGTTAATCAGCCCCAGCATTTT
TRBV7-9	-	14	few	TRBJ2-7	CASTDRPENYEQYF	TGTGCCAGCACCGACAGACCTGAGAACTACGAGCAGTACTTC
TRBV9	-	15	few	TRBJ2-3	CASNPGLDRTDTQYF	TGTGCCAGCAACCCCGGGCTTGACCGCACAGATACGCAGTATTTT
TRBV20-1	-	12	-	TRBJ1-1	CSARELGYYAFF	TGCAGTGCTAGAGAGTTGGGATACTACGCTTTCTTT
TRBV7-6	TRBD2	15	few	TRBJ2-3	CASRPSGTRGDTQYF	TGTGCCAGCAGACCTAGCGGGACAAGGGGAGATACGCAGTATTTT
TRBV5-4	TRBD2	16	few	TRBJ2-1	CASSKSAGGSYNEQFF	TGTGCCAGCAGTAAGTCCGCGGGGGGGTCCTACAATGAGCAGTTCTTC
TRBV5-4	-	16	few	TRBJ1-2	CASSLAESSPNYGYTF	TGTGCCAGCAGCTTGGCCGAGAGTTCTCCAAACTATGGCTACACCTTC
TRBV7-9	TRBD1	15	few	TRBJ2-7	CASSLAQDRGYEQYF	TGTGCCAGCAGCTTAGCGCAGGACAGGGGCTACGAGCAGTACTTC
TRBV6-6	-	14	few	TRBJ2-7	CASSYRGPHYEQYF	TGTGCCAGCAGTTACCGGGGGCCTCACTACGAGCAGTACTTC
TRBV6-1	-	15	-	TRBJ1-5	CASSEVGVLNQPQHF	TGTGCCAGCAGTGAAGTGGGGGTTCTCAATCAGCCCCAGCATTTT
TRBV6-6	TRBD2	16	-	TRBJ2-3	CASSAGLAGLSDTQYF	TGTGCCAGCAGTGCCGGACTAGCGGGTCTATCAGATACGCAGTATTTT
TRBV15	TRBD1	15	-	TRBJ2-7	CATSRGQGDRNEQYF	TGTGCCACCAGCAGAGGACAGGGGGACAGAAACGAGCAGTACTTC
TRBV20-1	-	12	few	TRBJ2-3	CSAVARSDTQYF	TGCAGTGCCGTAGCTCGTAGTGATACGCAGTATTTT
TRBV7-9	-	14	-	TRBJ2-1	CASTPGARDNEQFF	TGTGCCAGCACCCCGGGGGCCCGGGACAATGAGCAGTTCTTC
TRBV7-9	-	13	-	TRBJ2-7	CASTPDRPGEQYF	TGTGCCAGCACGCCGGACCGGCCTGGCGAGCAGTACTTC